The source of this T cell receptor beta chain is a study of blood T cell repertoires in COVID-19. Overall study: T cells, B-cell-depleted T cells, or PBMCs provided the cDNA or gDNA that served as material.

Between the trimmed V and J ends, which lost 3 bases and 6 bases, there was a span of 17 bases. Germline loops: CDR1 SGHVS, CDR2 FQNEAQ. This CDR3 region has 15 residues. In the source study's methods: Counts of nucleated cells, estimated from reference gene primer amplification, were obtained. The data were produced by immunoSEQ multiplex PCR, yet TCRdb's version contains in-frame clones alone and is incomplete. For V, J and clone size, that table is used; D and trimming come from the DNA. Here the sample spans approximately 200,000 clones, about nine tenths being singletons. Study members were between roughly 18 and 89 years old and lived in roughly 24 US regions. Clinical histories supplied by participants themselves formed the basis of cohort assignment.

The chain recombines TRBV7-8 with TRBJ1-1; perhaps TRBD1 as D (6 bases). The sample taken for sequencing was PBMCs or T cells enriched from blood (not recorded which). The sequence came from a man younger than 45 who had recovered from COVID-19. This CDR3 is CASSFGGRTEAEAFF. DNA of the CDR3: TGTGCCAGCAGCTTTGGGGGTAGGACAGAAGCTGAAGCTTTCTTT.